This T cell receptor (beta chain) was identified in a study of blood T cell repertoires in COVID-19. Study background: In each case, the material was cDNA or gDNA derived from T cells, B-cell-depleted T cells, or PBMCs.

Participants were aged about 18 to 89 years from about two dozen US areas. Clinical histories supplied by participants themselves formed the basis of cohort assignment. Deletions cut 0 bases from V and 3 bases from J, with 7 bases between. CDR3 length: 13 residues. In germline, CDR1 is SGHRS, CDR2 YFSETQ. As originally analysed: Scientists estimated how many nucleated cells there were by amplifying reference gene primers. Repertoires were generated with immunoSEQ multiplex PCR, while TCRdb's copy carries only in-frame clones and drops some. Clone size and the V and J calls come from that table; the DNA yielded D and trimming. Of more than 250,000 clones listed, more than 70% are singletons.

The sequence was obtained from a middle-aged woman with acute COVID-19. J is TRBJ2-7 and V is TRBV5-1; D might be TRBD1 (6 bases). The sample comprised PBMCs or T cells enriched from blood (not recorded which). This chain's CDR3 is CASSLGGRYEQYF. Written as DNA, the CDR3 is TGCGCCAGCAGCTTGGGGGGGCGCTACGAGCAGTACTTC.